This T cell receptor beta chain was sequenced during a study of cytomegalovirus exposure and HLA in healthy donors. Study-wide points: For cytomegalovirus status, the classifier reportedly gave diagnoses with high specificity and sensitivity.

Worth noting for this clone: Antigen: not known.

Method: immunoSEQ multiplex PCR; TCRdb's copy keeps in-frame clones and lacks some. The sample contains roughly 280,000 clones, approximately 83% of which appear only once. V was pared by 3 bases and J by 4 bases, with 5 bases of the junction left unmatched. There are 15 residues in the CDR3. The germline CDR1 and CDR2 sequences are MRHNA and SNTAGT. The TCR was taken from a woman between 18 and 30 years old in good health and CMV-seronegative. The genes are TRBV6-4 and TRBJ1-2, with 10 bases fitting TRBD1. The sample comprised PBMCs. The DNA of the CDR3 is TGTGCCAGCAGTGAAACCGGGACAGGGGTCTATGGCTACACCTTC. It translates to CASSETGTGVYGYTF.